This T cell receptor beta chain was sequenced during a study of blood T cell repertoires in COVID-19. Study-level background: Collection of acute and convalescent COVID-19 samples took place in the United States, Italy and Spain.

The CDR3 loop spans 11 amino acids. V lost 3 bases and J lost 5, with 5 bases in between. This table comes from immunoSEQ multiplex PCR, and its TCRdb copy is limited to in-frame clones, with some not included. Of hundreds of thousands of clones in the sample, approximately 92% were seen once. Participants, about 18 to 90 years old, spanned under 25 US areas. Two consecutive negative NP/OP PCR tests, clearance, or resolved symptoms defined Cohort 3 recovery. This clone was seen only once. Sequencing was performed on PBMCs or T cells enriched from blood (not recorded which). The sequence derives from a young man who had recovered from COVID-19. The chain recombines TRBV12-3 or TRBV12-4 with TRBJ2-7; the D is unclear. Written as DNA, the CDR3 is TGTGCCAGCAGTTTTCGGGACGAGCAGTACTTC. Encoded protein: CASSFRDEQYF.